Listed below are T cell receptor beta chains from one sample, sequenced in a study of blood T cell repertoires in COVID-19. The assay was immunoSEQ multiplex PCR, and TCRdb's table has in-frame clones only and misses some. The sample shows approximately 200,000 clones, roughly 91% of them seen only once. The source material was PBMCs or T cells enriched from blood (not recorded which). The source is a man in his thirties or forties in a cohort exposed to, infected with or recovered from COVID-19 (not recorded which). Each CDR3 is given with its conserved first and last residue. Fields, in order: D gene, V gene, J gene, CDR3 length, clone size, CDR3 DNA, CDR3 protein. D genes are given only for firm matches. The size entry is marked missing in some rows and otherwise reads once, few, many or a size class.

D gene: TRBD2; V gene: TRBV9; J gene: TRBJ2-5; CDR3 length: 16; clone size: NA; CDR3 DNA: TGTGCCAGCAGCGTAGAGGCAGCGGGAGGGATCCAAGCGATGGACTTC; CDR3 protein: CASSVEAAGGIQAMDF
D gene: NA; V gene: TRBV7-9; J gene: TRBJ1-2; CDR3 length: 13; clone size: NA; CDR3 DNA: TGTGCCAGCAGTGCACAGGGAAACTATGGCTACACCTTC; CDR3 protein: CASSAQGNYGYTF
D gene: NA; V gene: TRBV24-1; J gene: TRBJ2-1; CDR3 length: 15; clone size: NA; CDR3 DNA: TGTGCCACCAGTGATTACAGGGCCACCTACAATGAGCAGTTCTTC; CDR3 protein: CATSDYRATYNEQFF
D gene: TRBD2; V gene: TRBV18; J gene: TRBJ2-1; CDR3 length: 16; clone size: NA; CDR3 DNA: TGTGCCAGCTCACCTTCTTTACTAGCGGGAGACAATGAGCAGTTCTTC; CDR3 protein: CASSPSLLAGDNEQFF
D gene: NA; V gene: TRBV5-1; J gene: TRBJ2-7; CDR3 length: 13; clone size: NA; CDR3 DNA: TGCGCCAGCAGCCTAGACGGATCCTACGAGCAGTACTTC; CDR3 protein: CASSLDGSYEQYF
D gene: TRBD1; V gene: TRBV25-1; J gene: TRBJ2-3; CDR3 length: 15; clone size: NA; CDR3 DNA: TGTGCCAGCAGTGAACCGGGACAGGGTACAGATACGCAGTATTTT; CDR3 protein: CASSEPGQGTDTQYF
D gene: TRBD2; V gene: TRBV11-2; J gene: TRBJ2-1; CDR3 length: 15; clone size: NA; CDR3 DNA: TGTGCCAGCAGCTTAGACGGGGGGTCCTACAATGAGCAGTTCTTC; CDR3 protein: CASSLDGGSYNEQFF
D gene: TRBD1; V gene: TRBV28; J gene: TRBJ1-2; CDR3 length: 14; clone size: NA; CDR3 DNA: TGTGCCAGCAGTTTTCCGGGACAGAGCTATGGCTACACCTTC; CDR3 protein: CASSFPGQSYGYTF
D gene: TRBD1; V gene: TRBV28; J gene: TRBJ2-2; CDR3 length: 17; clone size: NA; CDR3 DNA: TGTGCCAGCAGTTCCTCAAGGACAGGGCAAAACACCGGGGAGCTGTTTTTT; CDR3 protein: CASSSSRTGQNTGELFF
D gene: NA; V gene: TRBV20-1; J gene: TRBJ1-5; CDR3 length: 17; clone size: NA; CDR3 DNA: TGCAGTGCTAGTTCTGTAGAGGGGGATTATAGCAATCAGCCCCAGCATTTT; CDR3 protein: CSASSVEGDYSNQPQHF
D gene: TRBD2; V gene: TRBV28; J gene: TRBJ2-7; CDR3 length: 14; clone size: few; CDR3 DNA: TGTGCCAGCAACCCTAGCGGGTCCTCCTACGAGCAGTACTTC; CDR3 protein: CASNPSGSSYEQYF
D gene: NA; V gene: TRBV6-5; J gene: TRBJ1-1; CDR3 length: 13; clone size: NA; CDR3 DNA: TGTGCCAGCAGTCGGCTCCGGGTAACTGAAGCTTTCTTT; CDR3 protein: CASSRLRVTEAFF
D gene: NA; V gene: TRBV3-1/TRBV3-2; J gene: TRBJ2-2; CDR3 length: 14; clone size: NA; CDR3 DNA: TGTGCCAGCAGCCTACCTCCGGGTACCGGGGAGCTGTTTTTT; CDR3 protein: CASSLPPGTGELFF
D gene: TRBD1; V gene: TRBV27; J gene: TRBJ2-7; CDR3 length: 16; clone size: NA; CDR3 DNA: TGTGCCAGCAGTACACGCCGTGGGACAGCCTCCTACGAGCAGTACTTC; CDR3 protein: CASSTRRGTASYEQYF
D gene: TRBD1; V gene: TRBV9; J gene: TRBJ2-7; CDR3 length: 15; clone size: NA; CDR3 DNA: TGTGCCAGCAGCGTGGGGACAGGGCCTTCCTACGAGCAGTACTTC; CDR3 protein: CASSVGTGPSYEQYF